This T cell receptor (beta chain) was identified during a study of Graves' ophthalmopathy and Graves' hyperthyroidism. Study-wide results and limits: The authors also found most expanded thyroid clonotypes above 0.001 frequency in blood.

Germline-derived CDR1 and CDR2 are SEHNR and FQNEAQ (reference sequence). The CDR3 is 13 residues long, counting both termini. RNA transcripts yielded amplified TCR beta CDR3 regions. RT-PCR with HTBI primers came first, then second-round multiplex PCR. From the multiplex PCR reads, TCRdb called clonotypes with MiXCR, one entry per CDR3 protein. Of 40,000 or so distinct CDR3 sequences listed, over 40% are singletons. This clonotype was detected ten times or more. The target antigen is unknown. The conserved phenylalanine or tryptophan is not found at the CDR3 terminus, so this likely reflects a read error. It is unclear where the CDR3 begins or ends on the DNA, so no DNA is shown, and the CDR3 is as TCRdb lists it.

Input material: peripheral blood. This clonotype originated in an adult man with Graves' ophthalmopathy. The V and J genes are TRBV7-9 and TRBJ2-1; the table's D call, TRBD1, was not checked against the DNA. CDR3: CASSLEVAGPRDL.